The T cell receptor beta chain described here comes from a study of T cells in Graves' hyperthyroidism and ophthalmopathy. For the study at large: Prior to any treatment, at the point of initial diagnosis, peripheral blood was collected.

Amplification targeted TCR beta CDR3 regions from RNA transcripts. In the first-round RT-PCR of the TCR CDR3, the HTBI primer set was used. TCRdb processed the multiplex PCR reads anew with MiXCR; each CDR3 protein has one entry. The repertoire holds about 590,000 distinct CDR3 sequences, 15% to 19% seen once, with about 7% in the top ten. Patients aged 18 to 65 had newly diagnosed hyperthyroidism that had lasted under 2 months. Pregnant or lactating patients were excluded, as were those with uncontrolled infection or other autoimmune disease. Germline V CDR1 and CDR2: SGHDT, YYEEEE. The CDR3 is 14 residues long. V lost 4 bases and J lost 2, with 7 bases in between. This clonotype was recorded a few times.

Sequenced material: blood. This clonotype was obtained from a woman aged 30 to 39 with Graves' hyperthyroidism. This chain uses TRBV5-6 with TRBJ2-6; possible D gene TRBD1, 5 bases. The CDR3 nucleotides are TGTGCCAGCAGCCCAGGGACTGGGGCCAACGTCCTGACTTTC. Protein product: CASSPGTGANVLTF.